This note documents a single T cell receptor beta chain sequence. The RNA, 0.5 to 1 ug, was put through reverse transcription using random hexamers. With immunoSEQ multiplex PCR, TCR beta CDR3 was amplified across 54 Vbeta and 13 Jbeta. One entry per CDR3 protein, called by TCRdb with MiXCR from the immunoSEQ multiplex PCR reads. The sample has 130,000 to 150,000 distinct CDR3 sequences, around 94% seen once. Germline CDR1 and CDR2: SQVTM and ANQGSEA. CDR3 length: 17 residues. Trimming took 7 bases from V and 5 from J; bases not matched to a gene: 18. This sample is part of a study of CD8 T cells in Susac syndrome. CD8+ and CD4+ T cells from blood underwent TCR beta sequencing.

This clonotype originated in a human donor in good health. This sequence joins TRBV29-1 and TRBJ2-5; 11 bases are a match to TRBD1. The sequenced sample consisted of CD8+ T cells from PBMCs. As DNA, the CDR3 is TGCAGCGCCCACCCGGACAGGGGGCGCGGGGGTGGGGAGACCCAGTACTTC. This gives the protein CSAHPDRGRGGGETQYF.